These 6 T cell receptor beta chains originate from one sample sequenced in a study of spatial heterogeneity in lung cancer. Time point defined: blood at routine non-recurrence follow-up after resection. TCRdb used MiXCR to reprocess the 5' RACE reads, holding one entry per CDR3 protein. The sample consists of fewer than 20,000 distinct CDR3 sequences, about 10% of them appearing once. This specimen consisted of PBMCs, obtained at follow-up. These receptors all stem from a male donor with early-stage non-small cell lung cancer.

This clonotype came up many times. The rearrangement joins TRBV30 to TRBJ1-4, with D tentatively TRBD1 (5 bases). Trimming stripped 3 bases from V and 8 bases from J, with 13 bases between. This CDR3 region has 13 residues. Germline lookup yields CDR1 GTSNPN and CDR2 SVGIG (reference sequence). This CDR3 reads CAWRMGVKEKLFF. The CDR3 bases are TGTGCCTGGAGGATGGGGGTTAAGGAAAAACTGTTTTTT.

By proportion, this clonotype is medium-sized. The V gene is TRBV6-1, the J gene TRBJ2-1, with a weak D call TRBD1 (5 bases). The ends were cut back, 6 bases at V and 5 bases at J, with 17 bases in the middle. The germline CDR1 and CDR2 sequences are MNHNS and SASEGT. The CDR3 is 15 amino acids. The CDR3 DNA sequence: TGTGCCAGCAGGATGGACAAGGCCTTTAACAATGAGCAGTTCTTC. Its protein product is CASRMDKAFNNEQFF.

The table lists this clonotype with many counts. This chain joins TRBV5-8 and TRBJ2-3, with 7 bases matching TRBD1. The germline gives CDR1 SGHTS, CDR2 YDEGEE. The V segment lost 4 bases and the J segment 2 bases; nucleotides outside the gene matches: 7. The CDR3 covers 15 residues. The CDR3 loop reads CASSTRQGSTDTQYF. CDR3 sequence (DNA): TGTGCCAGCAGCACCCGACAGGGCTCCACAGATACGCAGTATTTT.

This clonotype came up many times. One end of the junction is discordant with germline, which a read error may explain. The chain links TRBV2 to TRBJ2-1; 11 nucleotides align to TRBD2. CDR3 length: 15 residues. Germline V gives CDR1 SNHLY, CDR2 FYNNEI. CDR3 bases: TGTGCCAGGTGGGATAGCGGGGGGGCCTATAATGAGCAGTTCTTC. The encoded protein is CARWDSGGAYNEQFF. Full variable domain (rest looked up from reference TRBV2 and TRBJ2-1): EPEVTQTPSHQVTQMGQEVILRCVPISNHLYFYWYRQILGQKVEFLVSFYNNEISEKSEIFDDQFSVERPDGSNFTLKIRSTKLEDSAMYFCARWDSGGAYNEQFFGPGTRLTVL.

The rearrangement joins TRBV11-2 to TRBJ2-1; TRBD2 might be the D (6 bases). The ends were cut back, 0 bases at V and 5 bases at J, with 11 bases in the middle. The germline V gene has CDR1 SGHAT and CDR2 FQNNGV. The CDR3 has 15 amino acids. The CDR3 DNA sequence: TGTGCCAGCAGCTTAGACATCGGGAGCCACAATGAGCAGTTCTTC. This codes for CASSLDIGSHNEQFF. Together with reference TRBV11-2 and TRBJ2-1, the CDR3 gives the full variable domain: EAGVAQSPRYKIIEKRQSVAFWCNPISGHATLYWYQQILGQGPKLLIQFQNNGVVDDSQLPKDRFSAERLKGVDSTLKIQPAKLEDSAVYLCASSLDIGSHNEQFFGPGTRLTVL.

This clonotype was seen many times. The chain combines TRBV20-1 with TRBJ1-2, with TRBD1 matching over 8 bases. The length of the CDR3 is 12 residues. Trimming at V came to 6 bases and at J to 4 bases, leaving 4 bases not matched to a gene. CDR1 and CDR2 from the germline V gene are DFQATT and SNEGSKA (reference sequence). This chain's CDR3 is CSATGTGYGYTF. As DNA, the CDR3 is TGCAGTGCAACCGGGACAGGCTATGGCTACACCTTC.